This record looks at one TCR beta chain sequence and its context. This specimen comes from a study of blood T cell repertoires in COVID-19. Study-level information: The samples span acute and convalescent COVID-19 from the United States, Italy and Spain.

As processed by the authors: Amplified reference gene primers provided the basis for estimating nucleated cell counts. Generated by immunoSEQ multiplex PCR, the TCRdb table keeps only in-frame clones and is missing some. The V and J calls and clone size come from that table; D and trimming were worked out from the DNA. The sample records around 40,000 clones, roughly 89% being singletons. Germline V gene sequence: CDR1 MNHEY, CDR2 SVGEGT. V was cut by 2 bases and J by 3 bases, with 4 bases left in between. The CDR3 has 12 amino acids. The clonotype was recovered from a man between 60 and 70 years old with active COVID-19. Sequences were obtained from peripheral blood. The chain is built from TRBV6-2 or TRBV6-3 and TRBJ2-5; D is unclear. The CDR3 sequence is CASSYPEETQYF. The CDR3, as DNA: TGTGCCAGCAGTTACCCCGAAGAGACCCAGTACTTC.